These T cell receptor beta chains were read from a single sample in a study of blood T cells in healthy people across ages. TCRdb analysed the 5' RACE reads with MiXCR anew, one entry per CDR3 protein. The data hold about 1,500,000 distinct CDR3 sequences, with approximately 40% observed a single time. The sequenced sample was blood. These receptors all stem from a woman younger than 30 in good health. The CDR3 runs from the conserved cysteine through the conserved F or W. The D gene is left open where the match is weak. Clone sizes are given selectively: once, few, many, or a class where the clone is expanded.

clone size	D gene	V gene	J gene	CDR3 DNA	CDR3 protein
once	.	TRBV4-3	TRBJ1-2	TGCGCCAGCAGCCAAGATCTTCTCTCCAACAGGGTGTATGGCTACACCTTC	CASSQDLLSNRVYGYTF
many	.	TRBV5-1	TRBJ1-1	TGCGCCAGTACCCTTGGCACTGAAGCTTTCTTT	CASTLGTEAFF
.	TRBD2	TRBV6-2/TRBV6-3	TRBJ2-5	TGTGCCAGCAGTTACTCGGCTAGCGGGAGTGAAACCAAAGAGACCCAGTACTTC	CASSYSASGSETKETQYF
.	.	TRBV15	TRBJ2-3	TGTGCCACCAGCAGGCAGAGCGGGAGCACAGATACGCAGTATTTT	CATSRQSGSTDTQYF
few	.	TRBV28	TRBJ2-3	TGTGCCAGCAGTTTGGTAACAGACACAGATACGCAGTATTTT	CASSLVTDTDTQYF
few	TRBD2	TRBV10-3	TRBJ2-1	TGTGCCATCAGGGGACTAGCGGACAATGAGCAGTTCTTC	CAIRGLADNEQFF
few	.	TRBV5-1	TRBJ2-7	TGCGCCAGCAGCTTGGCCATGGGGTCCTACTACGAGCAGTACTTC	CASSLAMGSYYEQYF
.	TRBD1	TRBV6-1	TRBJ2-5	TGTGCCAGCAGTGATGACAGGGAGATTGGGGAGCAGTACTTC	CASSDDREIGEQYF
.	.	TRBV5-5	TRBJ2-6	TGTGCCAGCAGCTTGTATGGGACATACGTCTCTGGGGCCAACGTCCTGACTTTC	CASSLYGTYVSGANVLTF
.	TRBD1	TRBV5-1	TRBJ2-1	TGCGCCAGCAGCACCCCGAACCGGGACAGCCTCGTAGGGCCCCTCTACGAGCAGTTCTTC	CASSTPNRDSLVGPLYEQFF
once	.	TRBV9	TRBJ1-2	TGTGCCAGCAGCGTAGAACAGGATGTAGGACGGCCTGTTATAAGTGGCTACACCTTC	CASSVEQDVGRPVISGYTF
.	TRBD1	TRBV6-5	TRBJ2-1	TGTGCCAGCAGTTACTCCCAACAGGGGGAGTGGGATGAGCAGTTCTTC	CASSYSQQGEWDEQFF
few	.	TRBV3-1	TRBJ1-4	TGTGCCAGCAGCCAGGGGGGCAGGAATGAAAAACTGTTTTTT	CASSQGGRNEKLFF
.	.	TRBV5-1	TRBJ2-3	TGCGCCAGCAGCCCGGCGGGGAGAACCACAGATACGCAGTATTTT	CASSPAGRTTDTQYF
few	TRBD2	TRBV3-1	TRBJ2-4	TGTGCCAGCAGCCAACCAGGACTAGCGGGTGGACTAGCCAAAAACATTCAGTACTTC	CASSQPGLAGGLAKNIQYF
few	.	TRBV30	TRBJ1-1	TGTGCCTGGAGGGTTGTGGGTTCTGCTGAAGCTTTCTTT	CAWRVVGSAEAFF
few	TRBD1	TRBV15	TRBJ2-7	TGTGCCACCAGCAGAGGCCAGGGGGCGACCTACGAGCAGTACTTC	CATSRGQGATYEQYF
.	TRBD2	TRBV4-1	TRBJ2-3	TGCGCCAGCAGCCAACCCCCCAGCGGGAGTAGATCAGATACGCAGTATTTT	CASSQPPSGSRSDTQYF
few	.	TRBV20-1	TRBJ2-4	TGCAGTGCTAGACACCATGAGAGGGGCGGAAACATTCAGTACTTC	CSARHHERGGNIQYF
.	.	TRBV5-1	TRBJ2-5	TGCGCCAGCAGCCGCAGGAGAGCGGTGGTAACTGTGACCCAGTACTTC	CASSRRRAVVTVTQYF
.	.	TRBV16	TRBJ1-1	TGTGCCAGCAGCAGGCAGGGGATAGGGACTGAAGCTTTCTTT	CASSRQGIGTEAFF
.	TRBD1	TRBV20-1	TRBJ2-7	TGCAGTGCCCTGACAGGGGACCTCAACGAGCAGTACTTC	CSALTGDLNEQYF